The 28 T cell receptor beta chains given below trace back to one sample, sequenced in a study of T-cell memory formation after mild COVID-19. TCRdb re-called the 5' RACE reads with MiXCR, one entry per CDR3 protein. The sample lists around 390,000 distinct CDR3 sequences, roughly 15% occurring once. The sequencing input was PBMCs or a T cell subset sorted from them (not recorded which). The receptor set was obtained from a man younger than 35 who had mild COVID-19 (a few samples of this study predate the infection). Cell type and time point are not known.

This rearrangement joins TRBV5-1 to TRBJ2-5; the match to TRBD2 covers 9 bases. V shed 4 bases and J 5 bases; nucleotides not matched to a gene: 9. This CDR3 is built from 15 residues. Per the germline V gene, CDR1 is SGHRS and CDR2 is YFSETQ. CDR3 region: CASSLLAGTGETQYF. The CDR3 region has the DNA TGCGCCAGCAGCCTCCTAGCGGGAACGGGGGAGACCCAGTACTTC.

The chain carries TRBV11-2 and TRBJ2-4, with a tentative D call TRBD2 (7 bases). Per the germline V gene, CDR1 is SGHAT and CDR2 is FQNNGV. CDR3 length equals 15 residues. V was trimmed by 8 bases and J by 5 bases, leaving 19 bases between them. CDR3 loop: CASSRGHSGENIQYF. CDR3 DNA sequence: TGTGCCAGCTCCAGGGGACACAGCGGGGAAAACATTCAGTACTTC.

This clonotype came up a few times. One end of the junction varies from germline; a read error may be responsible. The gene calls are TRBV6-5 and TRBJ2-6; 8 bases line up with TRBD1. The CDR3 consists of 16 residues. The germline CDR1 and CDR2 sequences are MNHEY and SVGAGI. This CDR3 reads CASRTGGRSGSNVLTF. CDR3 nucleotide sequence: TGTGCCAGCAGAACAGGGGGGCGATCTGGGTCCAACGTCCTGACTTTC.

This clonotype has a handful of counts. The rearrangement links TRBV3-1 to TRBJ2-7; no reliable D call. The V end lost 3 bases, the J end lost 0 bases, and 9 bases lay between the germline ends. The germline CDR1 and CDR2 sequences are LGHDT and YNNKEL (reference sequence). The CDR3 is 14 residues long. CDR3 residues: CASSHATASYEQYF. The CDR3 coding sequence is TGTGCCAGCAGCCATGCAACGGCCTCCTACGAGCAGTACTTC.

This clonotype was found a few times. This rearrangement joins TRBV5-1 to TRBJ1-6; TRBD1 is a possible D gene (5 bases). Trimming removed 0 bases at V and 8 bases at J, with 12 bases between. Germline values: CDR1 SGHRS, CDR2 YFSETQ. CDR3 length: 15 amino acids. In DNA, the CDR3 is TGCGCCAGCAGCTTGGCGGGGCAGAGATATTCACCCCTCCACTTT. Its protein product is CASSLAGQRYSPLHF.

The chain is built from TRBV5-6 and TRBJ2-7; 9 bases map to TRBD1. In germline, CDR1 is SGHDT, CDR2 YYEEEE. V gave up 8 bases and J gave up 1 base; unmatched junction bases: 13. This CDR3 spans 16 amino acids. This chain's CDR3 is CASTRGTGSLSYEQYF. CDR3 nucleotide sequence: TGTGCCAGTACGAGAGGGACAGGGTCCTTGTCCTACGAGCAGTACTTC.

The chain joins TRBV6-6 to TRBJ1-6, with 7 bases aligning to TRBD1. Germline V gene data show CDR1 as MNHNY and CDR2 as SVGAGI (reference sequence). The trim removed 4 bases at V and 3 bases at J, leaving 3 bases unmatched. CDR3 length: 15 residues. CDR3 nucleotide sequence: TGTGCCAGCAGTTTGACAGGGAACTATAATTCACCCCTCCACTTT. As protein: CASSLTGNYNSPLHF.

This clonotype occurred many times. The chain employs TRBV12-3 or TRBV12-4 and TRBJ2-5; 10 nucleotides agree with TRBD2. The CDR3 runs 15 residues. V lost 1 base and J lost 5; bases outside the gene matches: 4. CDR3 in amino acids: CASSLVLAGVETQYF. DNA for the CDR3: TGTGCCAGCAGTTTAGTCCTAGCGGGGGTTGAGACCCAGTACTTC.

This clonotype was detected a few times. V is TRBV10-3 and J is TRBJ1-1; maybe TRBD1 (5 bases). Germline assignment: CDR1 ENHRY and CDR2 SYGVKD. The CDR3 has 15 residues. The V and J ends lost 0 bases and 7 bases respectively, with 15 bases between them. The CDR3 spells CAISESTSGTDEAFF. DNA of the CDR3: TGTGCCATCAGTGAGTCGACCTCGGGGACGGATGAAGCTTTCTTT.

This clonotype has just a few counts. The CDR3 DNA sequence: TGTGCCATCAGTGACCCGGGACAGGGTAATCATTCACCCCTCCACTTT. This sequence encodes CAISDPGQGNHSPLHF. The chain combines TRBV10-3 with TRBJ1-6; TRBD1 matches at 9 bases. Germline CDR1 ENHRY, CDR2 SYGVKD. V was pared by 3 bases and J by 8 bases, with 8 bases of the junction left unmatched. CDR3 length: 16 residues.

This sequence joins TRBV7-8 and TRBJ1-2; D uncertain. The CDR3 has 13 amino acids. V gave up 1 base and J gave up 4 bases, with 7 bases separating them. Germline V lookup: CDR1 SGHVS, CDR2 FQNEAQ. The CDR3 protein is CASSLVPAYGYTF. The DNA for the CDR3 is TGTGCCAGCAGCTTAGTGCCGGCCTATGGCTACACCTTC.

This clonotype has ten or more counts. CDR3 sequence reads: CASSISGYQETQYF. CDR3 coding DNA: TGCGCCAGCAGCATATCAGGGTACCAAGAGACCCAGTACTTC. The chain has TRBV5-1 and TRBJ2-5; tentative D call: TRBD1 (5 bases). Germline V CDR1 and CDR2: SGHRS, YFSETQ. Trimming took off 4 bases at V and 0 bases at J, with 10 bases between the two ends. This CDR3 comprises 14 residues.

The table lists this clonotype with a few counts. The rearrangement joins TRBV24-1 to TRBJ2-2; possibly TRBD1 for D (5 bases). The V and J ends lost 1 base and 7 bases respectively, with 12 bases between them. The length of the CDR3 is 15 residues. The germline V gene has CDR1 KGHDR and CDR2 SFDVKD. The CDR3 spells CATSDLSREIGELFF. CDR3 sequence (DNA): TGTGCCACCAGTGATTTATCCAGGGAAATCGGGGAGCTGTTTTTT.

The chain employs TRBV29-1 and TRBJ2-3; 9 bases are a match to TRBD1. Germline values: CDR1 SQVTM, CDR2 ANQGSEA. The J segment lost 5 bases and the V segment lost 4 bases, leaving 7 bases of the junction unmatched. The CDR3 sequence is 14 residues long. CDR3 sequence: CSVGPTGGIDTQYF. The DNA of the CDR3 is TGCAGCGTTGGTCCGACAGGGGGGATAGATACGCAGTATTTT.

This clonotype has a handful of counts. V is TRBV29-1 and J is TRBJ2-1, with D unresolved. There are 14 residues in the CDR3. V lost 5 bases and J 2 bases, leaving 13 bases between the germline ends. The germline V gene encodes CDR1 SQVTM and CDR2 ANQGSEA. The CDR3 loop reads CSVHWAETYNEQFF. CDR3 DNA: TGCAGCGTTCATTGGGCAGAGACCTACAATGAGCAGTTCTTC.

This chain uses TRBV19 with TRBJ1-6; no definite D call. V was clipped by 6 bases and J by 7 bases, with 7 bases between them. The CDR3 sequence is 12 residues long. CDR1 and CDR2 (germline): LNHDA, SQIVND (reference sequence). CDR3 sequence: CASRSGNSPLHF. Written as DNA, the CDR3 is TGTGCCAGTAGAAGCGGGAATTCACCCCTCCACTTT.

This clonotype was counted only a few times. The CDR3 sequence: CASSLDIGRRETQYF. DNA of the CDR3: TGCGCCAGCAGCTTGGACATCGGGCGGAGAGAGACCCAGTACTTC. The rearrangement links TRBV5-1 to TRBJ2-5; D remains ambiguous. The CDR3 spans 15 residues. The V gene lost 0 bases and the J gene lost 4 bases, with 13 bases spanning the gap. Germline-derived CDR1 and CDR2 are SGHRS and YFSETQ. The full variable domain, its missing parts supplied by reference TRBV5-1 and TRBJ2-5, is KAGVTQTPRYLIKTRGQQVTLSCSPISGHRSVSWYQQTPGQGLQFLFEYFSETQRNKGNFPGRFSGRQFSNSRSEMNVSTLELGDSALYLCASSLDIGRRETQYFGPGTRLLVL.

This CDR3 is CASSFGTSHEKLFF. CDR3 nucleotides: TGTGCCAGCAGCTTCGGGACATCACATGAAAAACTGTTTTTT. V is TRBV7-6 and J is TRBJ1-4, with D maybe TRBD1 (6 bases). The CDR3 consists of 14 residues. V gave up 3 bases and J gave up 6 bases, with 11 bases separating them. Germline V gives CDR1 SGHVS, CDR2 FNYEAQ. Combining the CDR3 with reference TRBV7-6 and TRBJ1-4 gives the whole variable domain GAGVSQSPRYKVTKRGQDVALRCDPISGHVSLYWYRQALGQGPEFLTYFNYEAQQDKSGLPNDRFSAERPEGSISTLTIQRTEQRDSAMYRCASSFGTSHEKLFFGSGTQLSVL.

This chain links TRBV5-1 with TRBJ2-5; TRBD1 aligns across 12 bases. J gave up 5 bases and V 2 bases, and 7 bases lay outside the gene matches. The CDR3 runs to 16 residues. CDR1 and CDR2 (germline): SGHRS, YFSETQ. CDR3: CASSFAGTGGAETQYF. CDR3 coding DNA: TGCGCCAGCAGCTTCGCCGGGACAGGGGGCGCGGAGACCCAGTACTTC.

The V call is TRBV14, the J call TRBJ1-2; a possible D gene is TRBD1 (6 bases). CDR1 SGHDN and CDR2 FVKESK come from the germline V gene. The CDR3 is 13 amino acids. V was trimmed by 7 bases and J by 4 bases, leaving 13 bases between them. CDR3 nucleotide sequence: TGTGCCAGCACCCAGGGGTTCGGCTATGGCTACACCTTC. Its translation is CASTQGFGYGYTF.

The chain links TRBV29-1 to TRBJ2-5, with TRBD1 as a possible D gene (5 bases). The V gene's germline CDR1 is SQVTM and CDR2 ANQGSEA. This CDR3 is 14 amino acids long. Trimming left V 0 bases short and J 5 bases short, with 13 bases between. DNA of the CDR3: TGCAGCGTTGAAGATCTGGGGCTTGGGGAGACCCAGTACTTC. Translation gives CSVEDLGLGETQYF.

The CDR3 is CASSIAFVTKNIQYF. CDR3 sequence (DNA): TGTGCCAGCAGCATAGCGTTTGTAACCAAAAACATTCAGTACTTC. This sequence joins TRBV3-1 and TRBJ2-4; a possible D gene is TRBD2 (5 bases). Germline V gene data show CDR1 as LGHDT and CDR2 as YNNKEL (reference sequence). V was cut by 5 bases and J by 2 bases, with 13 bases left in between. The CDR3 has 15 residues.

This clonotype came up a few times. The chain recombines TRBV12-3 or TRBV12-4 with TRBJ2-7, with D possibly TRBD1 on 5 matching bases. Trimming cost V 6 bases and J 1 base, with 10 bases left between them. The CDR3 loop spans 13 amino acids. Here the CDR3 reads CASRATASYEQYF. CDR3 nucleotide sequence: TGTGCCAGCAGGGCGACAGCGTCCTACGAGCAGTACTTC.

The sample holds a few counts of this clonotype. The chain employs TRBV6-6 and TRBJ2-3, with 7 bases lining up with TRBD2. The CDR3 contains 13 residues. J lost 0 bases, V lost 8 bases, and 2 bases had no gene match. Germline V lookup: CDR1 MNHNY, CDR2 SVGAGI (reference sequence). The CDR3, as DNA: TGTGCCAGCGGGGGGGTAAGCACAGATACGCAGTATTTT. This sequence encodes CASGGVSTDTQYF.

This chain joins TRBV6-5 and TRBJ1-5; D is ambiguous. Trimming took off 2 bases at V and 6 bases at J, with 11 bases between the two ends. From germline, CDR1 is MNHEY and CDR2 SVGAGI. There are 14 residues in the CDR3. CDR3: CASSYGGLAQPQHF. CDR3 DNA: TGTGCCAGCAGTTACGGAGGGTTGGCTCAGCCCCAGCATTTT.

In its sample, this clonotype was seen a few times. This chain connects TRBV11-2 to TRBJ1-4; D not certain. V gave up 4 bases and J gave up 5 bases, with 11 bases separating them. This CDR3 contains 14 residues. CDR1 and CDR2 (germline): SGHAT, FQNNGV. The CDR3 nucleotides are TGTGCCAGCAGCTCCCCGTCTAGAAATGAAAAACTGTTTTTT. This encodes CASSSPSRNEKLFF.

This clonotype appeared a few times. J is TRBJ2-2 and V is TRBV19, with a possible D match to TRBD2 (5 bases). The CDR3 sequence is 16 residues long. The germline V gene has CDR1 LNHDA and CDR2 SQIVND (reference sequence). V was trimmed by 3 bases and J by 3 bases, leaving 14 bases between them. The CDR3 loop is CASSILRGGDTGELFF. DNA of the CDR3: TGTGCCAGTAGTATCCTCAGAGGAGGTGACACCGGGGAGCTGTTTTTT.

This chain joins TRBV5-1 and TRBJ2-3; D may be TRBD2 (5 bases). V was shortened by 5 bases and J by 5 bases, with 6 bases between the two germline ends. The CDR3 is 11 amino acids. CDR1 and CDR2 (germline): SGHRS, YFSETQ. The DNA of the CDR3 is TGCGCCAGCAGACGGGAAGATACGCAGTATTTT. Protein: CASRREDTQYF.